A single sample gave rise to the 18 T cell receptor beta chains below, sequenced in a study of blood T cell repertoires in COVID-19. Only in-frame clones appear in the TCRdb table, and some are missing; sequencing was by immunoSEQ multiplex PCR. This sample yields under 450,000 clones, of which approximately 89% are seen a single time; around 1.5% belongs to the top ten. The sequencing input was peripheral blood. These receptors were taken from a woman between 40 and 50 years old with COVID-19, enrolled during active disease.

About this clone: Other DNA sequences within the sample encode an identical CDR3. The CDR3 sequence: CASSPGQGSYEQYF. The DNA of the CDR3 is TGTGCCAGCTCACCCGGACAGGGCTCCTACGAGCAGTACTTC. This sequence joins TRBV18 and TRBJ2-7; the match to TRBD1 covers 8 bases. The junction had 1 base not matched to a gene; V was cut back by 3 bases and J by 0 bases. The CDR3 has 14 residues. Germline V gene data show CDR1 as KGHSH and CDR2 as LQKENI.

This chain joins TRBV28 and TRBJ1-2; D perhaps matches TRBD1 (5 bases). This CDR3 is built from 13 residues. The V gene lost 6 bases and the J gene lost 6 bases, with 14 bases spanning the gap. The germline V gene encodes CDR1 MDHEN and CDR2 SYDVKM. In nucleotides, the CDR3 is TGTGCCAGCAGGGAAACAGGTATTGATGGCTACACCTTC. This sequence encodes CASRETGIDGYTF.

The rearrangement links TRBV6-2 or TRBV6-3 to TRBJ1-2; D is undetermined. This CDR3 spans 13 amino acids. CDR1 and CDR2 from the germline V gene are MNHEY and SVGEGT. The germline V and J ends were trimmed by 0 bases and 4 bases, with 6 bases remaining between them. The CDR3 spells CASSYSYSYGYTF. CDR3 coding DNA: TGTGCCAGCAGTTACTCTTACAGCTATGGCTACACCTTC.

This clone came up once. The chain links TRBV5-4 to TRBJ2-1; 9 bases agree with TRBD2. The CDR3 has 16 amino acids. CDR1 and CDR2 from the germline V gene are SGHNT and YYREEE (reference sequence). Unmatched junction bases numbered 8, after V lost 2 bases and J lost 5 bases. CDR3 residues: CASSLGGLAGHNEQFF. CDR3 sequence (DNA): TGTGCCAGCAGCTTAGGGGGGCTAGCGGGGCACAATGAGCAGTTCTTC.

This clone showed up just once. J is TRBJ1-3 and V is TRBV5-6; TRBD1 is a possible D gene (5 bases). The germline V and J ends were trimmed by 2 bases and 2 bases, with 11 bases remaining between them. The germline CDR1 and CDR2 sequences are SGHDT and YYEEEE. The CDR3 loop spans 15 amino acids. Here the CDR3 DNA reads TGTGCCAGCAGCTTAATCACAGGAACTGGAAACACCATATATTTT. It is translated as CASSLITGTGNTIYF.

The chain has TRBV5-1 and TRBJ1-6; D not certain. V lost 1 base and J lost 4, with 3 bases in between. Germline V gives CDR1 SGHRS, CDR2 YFSETQ. This CDR3 has 13 residues. CDR3 loop: CASSLSYNSPLHF. Written as DNA, the CDR3 is TGCGCCAGCAGCTTGTCGTATAATTCACCCCTCCACTTT. The full variable domain, with the rest looked up from reference TRBV5-1 and TRBJ1-6, is KAGVTQTPRYLIKTRGQQVTLSCSPISGHRSVSWYQQTPGQGLQFLFEYFSETQRNKGNFPGRFSGRQFSNSRSEMNVSTLELGDSALYLCASSLSYNSPLHFGNGTRLTVT.

V gene TRBV9 combines with J gene TRBJ2-3; TRBD2 is a possible D gene (5 bases). Per germline, CDR1 SGDLS and CDR2 YYNGEE. Deletions cut 3 bases from V and 2 bases from J, with 7 bases between. The CDR3 consists of 13 residues. The CDR3 DNA reads as TGTGCCAGCAGCGCGGACTTCACAGATACGCAGTATTTT. Encoded protein: CASSADFTDTQYF. The entire variable domain, with the rest obtained from reference TRBV9 and TRBJ2-3, is as follows: DSGVTQTPKHLITATGQRVTLRCSPRSGDLSVYWYQQSLDQGLQFLIQYYNGEERAKGNILERFSAQQFPDLHSELNLSSLELGDSALYFCASSADFTDTQYFGPGTRLTVL.

This sequence joins TRBV27 and TRBJ1-6, with a possible D match to TRBD1 (5 bases). The CDR3 sequence is 16 residues long. Trimming stripped 3 bases from V and 1 base from J, with 10 bases between. Germline loops: CDR1 MNHEY, CDR2 SMNVEV (reference sequence). The CDR3, as DNA: TGTGCCAGCAGTTTTGGGGCGGGGTCCTATAATTCACCCCTCCACTTT. Its protein is CASSFGAGSYNSPLHF.

The chain links TRBV4-1 to TRBJ2-3; TRBD2 aligns across 7 bases. V lost 7 bases, J lost 4 bases, and 8 bases stayed unmatched. Per the germline V gene, CDR1 is MGHRA and CDR2 is YSYEKL. The CDR3 runs to 14 residues. Here the CDR3 DNA reads TGCGCCAGCAAGACGGGAGGCTACCCAGATACGCAGTATTTT. Its translation: CASKTGGYPDTQYF.

There are a few counts of this clone. The rearrangement joins TRBV19 to TRBJ1-6; D is possibly TRBD1 (6 bases). V lost 4 bases and J 8 bases, leaving 15 bases between the germline ends. Germline V gives CDR1 LNHDA, CDR2 SQIVND (reference sequence). The CDR3 has 15 amino acids. This chain's CDR3 is CASSTMRGGYSPLHF. CDR3 DNA sequence: TGTGCCAGTAGTACGATGCGGGGGGGCTATTCACCCCTCCACTTT.

This sequence joins TRBV5-1 and TRBJ2-7, with 7 bases matching TRBD2. The junction had 10 bases not matched to a gene; V was cut back by 2 bases and J by 2 bases. This CDR3 is built from 16 residues. The V gene's germline CDR1 is SGHRS and CDR2 YFSETQ. Written as DNA, the CDR3 is TGCGCCAGCAGCTTTCAGGGCGGGAGTAGCGCCTACGAGCAGTACTTC. Translated: CASSFQGGSSAYEQYF. Drawing the rest from reference TRBV5-1 and TRBJ2-7, the complete variable domain is KAGVTQTPRYLIKTRGQQVTLSCSPISGHRSVSWYQQTPGQGLQFLFEYFSETQRNKGNFPGRFSGRQFSNSRSEMNVSTLELGDSALYLCASSFQGGSSAYEQYFGPGTRLTVT.

The chain recombines TRBV27 with TRBJ1-2; D is unresolved. This CDR3 is built from 13 residues. Germline CDR1 reads MNHEY; CDR2 reads SMNVEV (reference sequence). Trimming took 0 bases from V and 4 from J, leaving 6 bases between them. CDR3 region: CASSLSYSYGYTF. CDR3 bases: TGTGCCAGCAGTTTATCCTACAGCTATGGCTACACCTTC.

The chain recombines TRBV29-1 with TRBJ1-2; 9 bases are a match to TRBD1. The germline V gene encodes CDR1 SQVTM and CDR2 ANQGSEA. There are 14 residues in the CDR3. V was clipped by 4 bases and J by 3 bases; unmatched bases: 6. The CDR3 reads CSVGNRGLDYGYTF. CDR3 coding DNA: TGCAGCGTTGGAAACAGGGGGCTGGACTATGGCTACACCTTC.

The gene calls are TRBV10-3 and TRBJ2-1, with 9 bases matching TRBD1. Germline V CDR1 and CDR2: ENHRY, SYGVKD. The V and J ends lost 6 bases and 3 bases, in that order; junction bases with no gene match: 6. This CDR3 contains 15 residues. The DNA for the CDR3 is TGTGCCATCAGGACCGGGACAGGGATCTACAATGAGCAGTTCTTC. Translation: CAIRTGTGIYNEQFF.

The CDR3 bases are TGTGCCAGCAGTGAATCAGCGGCTCCTACGATGGAGCAGTACTTC. This codes for CASSESAAPTMEQYF. J is TRBJ2-7 and V is TRBV6-1; perhaps TRBD2 as D (5 bases). Germline V gene sequence: CDR1 MNHNS, CDR2 SASEGT. Between the trimmed V and J ends, which lost 2 bases and 7 bases, there was a span of 18 bases. The CDR3 loop spans 15 amino acids.

With respect to this clone: Sequence at one end of the junction differs from germline and may be a read error. The genes are TRBV7-7 and TRBJ1-6; 8 bases are a match to TRBD1. CDR1 is SSHAT and CDR2 is FNYEAQ in the germline V gene (reference sequence). The CDR3 extends over 16 amino acids. The CDR3 bases are TGTGCTAGCAGCAGGGGCGTCGGGACAGGTAACTCACCCCTCCACTTT. Protein product: CASSRGVGTGNSPLHF.

This rearrangement joins TRBV20-1 to TRBJ1-1; no reliable D call. Trimming cost V 3 bases and J 2 bases, with 10 bases left between them. This CDR3 is 13 amino acids long. Germline V CDR1 and CDR2: DFQATT, SNEGSKA (reference sequence). The CDR3 protein is CSASDNTNTEAFF. As DNA, the CDR3 is TGCAGTGCTAGTGACAACACCAACACTGAAGCTTTCTTT.

The chain links TRBV19 to TRBJ1-1; TRBD1 matches at 9 bases. Unmatched junction bases numbered 3, after V lost 4 bases and J lost 6 bases. This CDR3 has 13 amino acids. Germline assignment: CDR1 LNHDA and CDR2 SQIVND (reference sequence). The CDR3 DNA follows: TGTGCCAGTAGTACACAGGGGGCCGCTGAAGCTTTCTTT. It yields the protein CASSTQGAAEAFF.